Here is one T cell receptor beta chain with its context. Its antigen remains unidentified. The time point denotes: week 23, last vaccination. Every single dose of the vaccine, 300 ug of mutant IDH1 20-mer peptide, came with topical imiquimod. Tumors from donors were new WHO grade 3 or 4 IDH1-mutant astrocytomas with ATRX loss. This entry is derived from a study of a mutant IDH1 vaccine in newly diagnosed glioma. Study-wide background: The study gave patients eight vaccinations in weeks 1, 3, 5, 7, 11, 15, 19, 23. Most had both radiotherapy and temozolomide beforehand; others had only one.

The method was immunoSEQ multiplex PCR; TCRdb's version includes in-frame clones alone and lacks a portion of them. The data show roughly 50,000 clones, about three quarters seen once. Germline CDR1 reads LNHDA; CDR2 reads SQIVND (reference sequence). Trimming cost V 5 bases and J 1 base, with 10 bases left between them. CDR3 length: 14 amino acids. The clonotype was recovered from a woman aged 40 to 50 with glioma. Some clones in this sample may be carry-over from other donors' samples. The chain recombines TRBV19 with TRBJ2-3; D perhaps matches TRBD2 (5 bases). Sample: PBMCs, taken from a glioma patient whose treatment included an IDH1 peptide vaccine. CDR3 DNA sequence: TGTGCCAGTAGTTCGGCCGGGGGCACAGATACGCAGTATTTT. This codes for CASSSAGGTDTQYF.